The T cell receptor (beta chain) described here comes from a study of early T cells in non-severe SARS-CoV-2 infection. Background on the study: Chains stayed unpaired after sequencing of bulk RNA from unsorted whole blood.

Individually, cDNA molecules had unique molecular identifiers attached to them. TCRdb reprocessed the 5' RACE reads via MiXCR and lists one record per CDR3 protein. The table records 90,000 or so distinct CDR3 sequences, approximately 15% of them present only once. Findings and caveats of the study: The matching step, a VDJdb search, favored anti-spike CD8 responses and missed private and CD4 specificities.

This CDR3 contains 12 residues. From germline, CDR1 is SGHVS and CDR2 FQNEAQ. V was cut by 1 base and J by 4 bases, with 4 bases left in between. Comment on this clonotype: The antigen is unknown.

This clonotype was sampled from an adult who was a healthcare worker with PCR-confirmed SARS-CoV-2 infection or an uninfected control (not recorded which). The chain uses TRBV7-8 and TRBJ2-5, with D uncertain. Sequenced material: whole blood. The CDR3 DNA reads TGTGCCAGCAGCTTAGAGGTAGAGACCCAGTACTTC. This translates into CASSLEVETQYF.